A selection of T cell receptor beta chains follows, all from one sample in a study of Ad26.COV2.S vaccination and SARS-CoV-2 variants. Generated by immunoSEQ multiplex PCR, the TCRdb table keeps only in-frame clones and is missing some. Among hundreds of thousands of clones listed, about 89% were seen once. The specimen comprised peripheral blood, sampled in a trial of Ad26.COV2.S vaccine versus placebo. The receptor set was obtained from a person aged 18-65 years who received the Ad26.COV2.S COVID-19 vaccine or a placebo. The CDR3 runs from the conserved cysteine through the conserved F or W.

TRBV6-5,TRBJ1-2,14,CAGLQRQGRNGYTF
TRBV24-1,TRBJ2-5,15,CATSDSGRGRETQYF
TRBV10-1,TRBJ2-7,14,CASSMQDRGRGQYF
TRBV5-6,TRBJ2-7,13,CASSLKDAYEQYF
TRBV29-1,TRBJ2-5,14,CSVKLERGQETQYF
TRBV2,TRBJ2-7,15,CASSEFAGVSYEQYF
TRBV2,TRBJ1-6,13,CASSVPPESPLHF
TRBV18,TRBJ1-2,17,CASSPLGQGATNYGYTF
TRBV19,TRBJ2-7,12,CASSHAGREQYF
TRBV4-1,TRBJ1-1,14,CASSQVTGNTEAFF
TRBV6-6,TRBJ1-6,15,CASSYPTGASSPLHF
TRBV5-4,TRBJ2-1,14,CASSSTGTWGEQFF
TRBV7-9,TRBJ1-5,16,CASSSSDRGENQPQHF
TRBV10-3,TRBJ1-1,13,CAISSQGSTEAFF
TRBV10-1,TRBJ2-5,15,CASSVRTSGAQTQYF
TRBV4-2,TRBJ2-7,17,CASSPGAGGLRSYEQYF
TRBV3-1/TRBV3-2,TRBJ2-7,20,CASSPEVGRPDYQPSYEQYF
TRBV19,TRBJ1-1,16,CASSMRGGEENTEAFF
TRBV7-2,TRBJ1-5,14,CASSSGLNDGPQHF
TRBV6-6,TRBJ2-7,15,CASSYSLAGAREQYF
TRBV6-5,TRBJ2-5,15,CASSYGGRGPETQYF
TRBV7-2,TRBJ2-3,15,CASRRGGASTDTQYF
TRBV6-2/TRBV6-3,TRBJ1-3,15,CASGRDSFSGNTIYF
TRBV4-1,TRBJ2-1,16,CASSSPSGGKYNEQFF
TRBV6-5,TRBJ1-1,14,CASTYRDRGSEAFF
TRBV4-3,TRBJ2-3,15,CASSQELSSTDTQYF
TRBV27,TRBJ1-5,15,CASSLIGGVNQPQHF
TRBV7-9,TRBJ2-1,12,CASSYTSDEQFF
TRBV5-1,TRBJ1-4,16,CASSLAGYDGMEKLFF
TRBV10-3,TRBJ1-3,13,CATDSADGNTIYF
TRBV18,TRBJ1-2,14,CASSVGGLNYGYTF